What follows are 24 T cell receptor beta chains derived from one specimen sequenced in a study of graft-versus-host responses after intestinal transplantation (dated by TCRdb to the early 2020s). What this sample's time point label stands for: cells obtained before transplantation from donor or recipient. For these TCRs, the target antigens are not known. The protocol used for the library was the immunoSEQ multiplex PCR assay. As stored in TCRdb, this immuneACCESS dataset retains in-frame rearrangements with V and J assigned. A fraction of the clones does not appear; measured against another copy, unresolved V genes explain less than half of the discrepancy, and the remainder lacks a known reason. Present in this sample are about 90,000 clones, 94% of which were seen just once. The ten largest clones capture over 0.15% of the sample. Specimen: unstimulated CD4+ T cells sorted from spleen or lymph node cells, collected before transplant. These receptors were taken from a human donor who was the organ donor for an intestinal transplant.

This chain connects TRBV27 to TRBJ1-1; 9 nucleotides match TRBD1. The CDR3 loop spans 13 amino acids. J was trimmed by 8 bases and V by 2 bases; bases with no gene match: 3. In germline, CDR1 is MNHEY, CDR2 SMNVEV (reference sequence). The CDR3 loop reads CASSLTDRGEAFF. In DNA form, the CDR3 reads TGTGCCAGCAGTTTAACGGACAGGGGCGAAGCTTTCTTT.

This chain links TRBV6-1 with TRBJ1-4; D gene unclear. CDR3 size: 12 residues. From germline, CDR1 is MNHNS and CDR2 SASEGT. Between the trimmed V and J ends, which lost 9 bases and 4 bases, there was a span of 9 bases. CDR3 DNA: TGTGCCAGTGGTAGATATAATGAAAAACTGTTTTTT. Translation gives CASGRYNEKLFF.

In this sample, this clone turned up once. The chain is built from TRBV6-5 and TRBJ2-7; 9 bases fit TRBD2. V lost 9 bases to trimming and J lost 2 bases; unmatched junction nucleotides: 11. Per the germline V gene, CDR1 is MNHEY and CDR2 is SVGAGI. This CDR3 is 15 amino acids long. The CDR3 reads CASTTGLAIAYEQYF. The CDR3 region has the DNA TGTGCCAGTACGACGGGACTAGCCATCGCCTACGAGCAGTACTTC.

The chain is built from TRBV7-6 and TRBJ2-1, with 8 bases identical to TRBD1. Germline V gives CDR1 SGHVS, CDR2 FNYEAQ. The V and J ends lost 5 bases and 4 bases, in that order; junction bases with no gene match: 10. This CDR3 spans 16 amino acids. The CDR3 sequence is CASSLRDRPGYNEQFF. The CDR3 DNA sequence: TGTGCCAGCAGCCTTAGGGACAGGCCTGGGTACAATGAGCAGTTCTTC. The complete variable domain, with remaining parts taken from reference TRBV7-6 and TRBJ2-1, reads GAGVSQSPRYKVTKRGQDVALRCDPISGHVSLYWYRQALGQGPEFLTYFNYEAQQDKSGLPNDRFSAERPEGSISTLTIQRTEQRDSAMYRCASSLRDRPGYNEQFFGPGTRLTVL.

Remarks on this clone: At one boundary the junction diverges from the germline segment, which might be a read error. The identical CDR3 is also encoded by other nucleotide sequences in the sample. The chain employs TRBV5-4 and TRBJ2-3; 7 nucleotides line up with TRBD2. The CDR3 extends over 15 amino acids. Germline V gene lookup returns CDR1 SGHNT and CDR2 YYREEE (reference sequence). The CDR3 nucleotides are TGTGCCGTCATCCAGACGGGGGGAGGCACAGATACGCAGTATTTC. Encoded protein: CAVIQTGGGTDTQYF.

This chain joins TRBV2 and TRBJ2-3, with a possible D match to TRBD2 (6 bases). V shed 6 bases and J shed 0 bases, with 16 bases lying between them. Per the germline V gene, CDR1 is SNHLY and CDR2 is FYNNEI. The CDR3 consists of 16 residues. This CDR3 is CASSIREIPSTDTQYF. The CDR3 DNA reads TGTGCCAGCAGCATTCGGGAGATTCCTAGCACAGATACGCAGTATTTT.

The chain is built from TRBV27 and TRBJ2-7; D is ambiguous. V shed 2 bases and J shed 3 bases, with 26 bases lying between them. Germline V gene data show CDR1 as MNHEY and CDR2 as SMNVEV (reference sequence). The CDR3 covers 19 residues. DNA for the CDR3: TGTGCCAGCAGTTTAAGCAAGGCCCGCTTCGGGCAGCCTATCTACGAGCAGTACTTC. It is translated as CASSLSKARFGQPIYEQYF.

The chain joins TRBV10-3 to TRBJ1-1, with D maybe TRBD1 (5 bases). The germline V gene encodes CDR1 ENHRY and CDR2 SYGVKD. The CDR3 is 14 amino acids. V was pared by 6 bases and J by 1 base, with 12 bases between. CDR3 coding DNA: TGTGCCATCAGCCAAGGGACGGAGAACACTGAAGCTTTCTTT. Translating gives CAISQGTENTEAFF.

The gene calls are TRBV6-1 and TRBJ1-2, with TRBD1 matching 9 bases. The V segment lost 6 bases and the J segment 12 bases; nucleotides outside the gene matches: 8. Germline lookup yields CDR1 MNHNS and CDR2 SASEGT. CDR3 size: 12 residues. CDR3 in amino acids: CASRKQGAGDTF. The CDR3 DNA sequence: TGTGCCAGCAGGAAACAGGGGGCTGGGGACACCTTC.

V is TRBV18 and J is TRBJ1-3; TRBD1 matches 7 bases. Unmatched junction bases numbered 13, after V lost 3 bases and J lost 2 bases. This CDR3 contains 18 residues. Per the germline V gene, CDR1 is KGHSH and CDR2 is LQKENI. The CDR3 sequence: CASSPRPEGGLPGNTIYF. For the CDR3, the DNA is TGTGCCAGCTCACCCCGGCCGGAAGGGGGCTTACCTGGAAACACCATATATTTT. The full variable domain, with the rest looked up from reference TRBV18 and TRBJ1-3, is NAGVMQNPRHLVRRRGQEARLRCSPMKGHSHVYWYRQLPEEGLKFMVYLQKENIIDESGMPKERFSAEFPKEGPSILRIQQVVRGDSAAYFCASSPRPEGGLPGNTIYFGEGSWLTVV.

The CDR3 DNA reads as TGTGCCAGCAGCGAGGAGCAGGGCATGGGCTACACCTTC. Its translation: CASSEEQGMGYTF. The V gene is TRBV11-2, the J gene TRBJ1-2; tentative D call: TRBD1 (5 bases). Trimming stripped 5 bases from V and 8 bases from J, with 15 bases between. Germline CDR1 is SGHAT and CDR2 is FQNNGV. This CDR3 comprises 13 residues. Full variable domain (missing parts from reference TRBV11-2 and TRBJ1-2): EAGVAQSPRYKIIEKRQSVAFWCNPISGHATLYWYQQILGQGPKLLIQFQNNGVVDDSQLPKDRFSAERLKGVDSTLKIQPAKLEDSAVYLCASSEEQGMGYTFGSGTRLTVV.

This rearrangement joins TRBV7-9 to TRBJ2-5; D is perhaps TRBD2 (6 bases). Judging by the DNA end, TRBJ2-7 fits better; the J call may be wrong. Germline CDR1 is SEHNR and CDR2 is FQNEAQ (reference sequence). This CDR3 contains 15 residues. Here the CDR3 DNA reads TGTGCCAGCAGCCGTCGACCTAGCGACGCCTACGAGCAGTACTTC. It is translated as CASSRRPSDAYEQYF.

As DNA, the CDR3 is TGTGCCAGCAGTGAATCTAGGGCAGGGAATCAGCCCCAGCATTTT. Translation gives CASSESRAGNQPQHF. The J gene is TRBJ1-5, the V gene TRBV6-1; possibly TRBD1 for D (5 bases). The CDR3 covers 15 residues. Per the germline V gene, CDR1 is MNHNS and CDR2 is SASEGT. V shed 2 bases and J shed 4 bases, with 12 bases lying between them.

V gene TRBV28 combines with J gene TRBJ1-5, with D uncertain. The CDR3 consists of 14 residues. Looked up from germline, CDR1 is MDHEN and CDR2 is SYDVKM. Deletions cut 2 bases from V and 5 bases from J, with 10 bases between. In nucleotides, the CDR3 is TGTGCCAGCAGTTTACTGGGCCGGGATCAGCCCCAGCATTTT. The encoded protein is CASSLLGRDQPQHF.

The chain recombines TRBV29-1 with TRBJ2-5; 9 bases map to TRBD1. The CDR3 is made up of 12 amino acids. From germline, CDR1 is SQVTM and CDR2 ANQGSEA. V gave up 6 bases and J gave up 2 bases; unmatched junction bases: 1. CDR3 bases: TGCAGCGTAGGGACAGGGCAAGAGACCCAGTACTTC. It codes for CSVGTGQETQYF.

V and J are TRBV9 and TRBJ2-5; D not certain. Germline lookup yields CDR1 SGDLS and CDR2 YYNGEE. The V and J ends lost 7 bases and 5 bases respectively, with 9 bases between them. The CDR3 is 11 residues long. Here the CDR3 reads CASGNLETQYF. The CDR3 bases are TGTGCCAGCGGAAACCTTGAGACCCAGTACTTC.

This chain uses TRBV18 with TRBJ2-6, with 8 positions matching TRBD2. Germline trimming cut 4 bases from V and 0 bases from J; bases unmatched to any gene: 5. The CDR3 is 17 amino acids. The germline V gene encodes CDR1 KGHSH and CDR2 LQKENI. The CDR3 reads CASSRGAGGSGANVLTF. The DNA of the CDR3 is TGTGCCAGCTCACGAGGCGCGGGGGGCTCTGGGGCCAACGTCCTGACTTTC.

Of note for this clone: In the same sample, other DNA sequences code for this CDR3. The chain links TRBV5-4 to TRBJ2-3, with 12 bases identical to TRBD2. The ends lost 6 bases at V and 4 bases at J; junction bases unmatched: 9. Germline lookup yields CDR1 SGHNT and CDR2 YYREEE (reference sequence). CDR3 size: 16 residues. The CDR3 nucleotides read TGTGCCAGCACTCTGCTAGCGGGGGGGCCGGCAGATACGCAGTATTTT. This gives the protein CASTLLAGGPADTQYF.

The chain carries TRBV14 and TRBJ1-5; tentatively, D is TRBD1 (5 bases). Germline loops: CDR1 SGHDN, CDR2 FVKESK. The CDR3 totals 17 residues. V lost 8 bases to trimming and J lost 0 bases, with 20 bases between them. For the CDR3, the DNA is TGTGCCAGCCCCCAGTGGGGGGTAAGGAGTAGCAATCAGCCCCAGCATTTT. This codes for CASPQWGVRSSNQPQHF. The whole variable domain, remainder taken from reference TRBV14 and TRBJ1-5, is EAGVTQFPSHSVIEKGQTVTLRCDPISGHDNLYWYRRVMGKEIKFLLHFVKESKQDESGMPNNRFLAERTGGTYSTLKVQPAELEDSGVYFCASPQWGVRSSNQPQHFGDGTRLSIL.

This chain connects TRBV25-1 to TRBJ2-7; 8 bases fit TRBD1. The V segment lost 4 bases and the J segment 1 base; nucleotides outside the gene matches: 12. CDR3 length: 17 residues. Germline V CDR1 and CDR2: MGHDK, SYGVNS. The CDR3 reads CASSGKRQGKRSYEQYF. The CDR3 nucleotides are TGTGCCAGCAGTGGGAAACGACAGGGGAAAAGATCCTACGAGCAGTACTTC.

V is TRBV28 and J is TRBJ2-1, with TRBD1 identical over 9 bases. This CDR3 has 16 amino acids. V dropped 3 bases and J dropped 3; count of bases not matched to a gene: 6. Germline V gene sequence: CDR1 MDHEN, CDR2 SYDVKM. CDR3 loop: CASSLGQGGHYNEQFF. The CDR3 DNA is TGTGCCAGCAGTTTGGGACAGGGAGGGCACTACAATGAGCAGTTCTTC.

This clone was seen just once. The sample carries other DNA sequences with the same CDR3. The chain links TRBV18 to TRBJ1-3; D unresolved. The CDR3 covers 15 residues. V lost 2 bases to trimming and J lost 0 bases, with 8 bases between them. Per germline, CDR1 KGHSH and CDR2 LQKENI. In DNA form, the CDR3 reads TGTGCCAGCTCACCAAGTGGCAGCTCTGGAAACACCATATATTTT. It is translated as CASSPSGSSGNTIYF. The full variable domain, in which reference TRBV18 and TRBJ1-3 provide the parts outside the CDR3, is NAGVMQNPRHLVRRRGQEARLRCSPMKGHSHVYWYRQLPEEGLKFMVYLQKENIIDESGMPKERFSAEFPKEGPSILRIQQVVRGDSAAYFCASSPSGSSGNTIYFGEGSWLTVV.

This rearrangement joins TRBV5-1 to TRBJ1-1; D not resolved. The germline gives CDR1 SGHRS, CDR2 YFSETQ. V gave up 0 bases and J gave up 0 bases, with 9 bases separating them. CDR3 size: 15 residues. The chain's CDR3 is CASSLATTMNTEAFF. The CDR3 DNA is TGCGCCAGCAGCTTGGCTACGACTATGAACACTGAAGCTTTCTTT.

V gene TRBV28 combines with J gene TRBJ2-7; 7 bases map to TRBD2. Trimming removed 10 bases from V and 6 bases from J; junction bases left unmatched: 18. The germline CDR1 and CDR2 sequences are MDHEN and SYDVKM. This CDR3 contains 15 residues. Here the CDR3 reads CATIQGGLVAPEQYF. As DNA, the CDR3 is TGTGCCACCATCCAAGGCGGACTAGTAGCCCCCGAGCAGTACTTC. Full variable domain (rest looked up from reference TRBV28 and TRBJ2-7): DVKVTQSSRYLVKRTGEKVFLECVQDMDHENMFWYRQDPGLGLRLIYFSYDVKMKEKGDIPEGYSVSREKKERFSLILESASTNQTSMYLCATIQGGLVAPEQYFGPGTRLTVT.